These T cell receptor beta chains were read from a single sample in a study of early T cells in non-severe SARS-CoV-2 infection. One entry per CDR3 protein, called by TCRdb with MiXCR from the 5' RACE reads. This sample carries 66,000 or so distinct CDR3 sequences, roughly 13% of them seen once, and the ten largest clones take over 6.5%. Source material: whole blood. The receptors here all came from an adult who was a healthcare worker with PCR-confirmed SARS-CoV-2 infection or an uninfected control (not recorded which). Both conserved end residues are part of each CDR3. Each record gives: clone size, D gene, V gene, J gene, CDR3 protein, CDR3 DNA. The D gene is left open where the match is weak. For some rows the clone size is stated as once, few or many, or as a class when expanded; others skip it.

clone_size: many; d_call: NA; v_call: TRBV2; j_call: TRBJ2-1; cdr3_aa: CASSRESVHNEQFF; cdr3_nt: TGTGCCAGCAGTAGGGAATCCGTCCACAATGAGCAGTTCTTC
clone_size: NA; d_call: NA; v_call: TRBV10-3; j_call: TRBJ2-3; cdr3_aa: CAISPHSGPRTDTQYF; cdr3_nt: TGTGCCATCAGTCCACACAGCGGTCCTAGGACAGATACGCAGTATTTT
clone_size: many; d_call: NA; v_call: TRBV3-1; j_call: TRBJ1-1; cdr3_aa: CASSQFINTEAFF; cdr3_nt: TGTGCCAGCAGCCAATTTATTAACACTGAAGCTTTCTTT
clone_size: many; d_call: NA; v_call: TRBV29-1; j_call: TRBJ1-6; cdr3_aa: CSVRTDNSPLHF; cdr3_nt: TGCAGCGTTCGGACGGATAATTCACCCCTCCACTTT
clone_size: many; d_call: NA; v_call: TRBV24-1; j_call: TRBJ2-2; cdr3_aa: CATRGDVSGELFF; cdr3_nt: TGTGCCACCAGAGGGGACGTAAGCGGGGAGCTGTTTTTT
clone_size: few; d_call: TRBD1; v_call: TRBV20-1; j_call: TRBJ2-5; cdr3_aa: CSASGTEKETQYF; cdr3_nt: TGCAGTGCTTCCGGGACAGAGAAAGAGACCCAGTACTTC
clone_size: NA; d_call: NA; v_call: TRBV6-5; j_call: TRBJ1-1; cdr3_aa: CASSPGWNTEAFF; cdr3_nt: TGTGCCAGCAGTCCTGGATGGAACACTGAAGCTTTCTTT
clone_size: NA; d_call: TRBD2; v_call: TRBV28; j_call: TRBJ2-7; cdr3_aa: CATTSGYYEQYF; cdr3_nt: TGTGCCACGACTAGCGGATACTACGAGCAGTACTTC
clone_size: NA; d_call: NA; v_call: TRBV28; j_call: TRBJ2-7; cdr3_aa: CASSNHGTNVEQYF; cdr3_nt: TGTGCCAGCAGCAATCACGGGACGAATGTGGAGCAGTACTTC
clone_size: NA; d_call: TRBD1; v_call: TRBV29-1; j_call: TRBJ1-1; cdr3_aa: CSAGTANTEAFF; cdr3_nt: TGCAGCGCCGGGACAGCGAACACTGAAGCTTTCTTT
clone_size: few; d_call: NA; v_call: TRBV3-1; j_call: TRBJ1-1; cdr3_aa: CASSQIGNTEAFF; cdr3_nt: TGTGCCAGCAGCCAGATAGGGAACACTGAAGCTTTCTTT
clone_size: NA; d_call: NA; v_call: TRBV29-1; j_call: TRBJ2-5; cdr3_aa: CSVDLVLGETQYF; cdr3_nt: TGCAGCGTTGATTTAGTATTGGGGGAGACCCAGTACTTC
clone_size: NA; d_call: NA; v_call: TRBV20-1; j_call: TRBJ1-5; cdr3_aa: CSVGGQPQHF; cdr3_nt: TGCAGTGTCGGGGGACAGCCCCAGCATTTT
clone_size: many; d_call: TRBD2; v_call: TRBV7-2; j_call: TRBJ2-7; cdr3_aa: CASSLRAGGPYEQYF; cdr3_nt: TGTGCCAGCAGCTTACGAGCGGGAGGGCCTTACGAGCAGTACTTC
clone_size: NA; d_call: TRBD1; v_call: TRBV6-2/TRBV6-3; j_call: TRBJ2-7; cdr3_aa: CATLRLGQGKDYEQYF; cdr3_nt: TGTGCCACCCTGAGGCTTGGACAGGGAAAAGACTACGAGCAGTACTTC
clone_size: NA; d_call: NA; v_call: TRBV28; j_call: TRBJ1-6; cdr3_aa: CASSLGMVSSYNSPLHF; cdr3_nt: TGTGCCAGCAGTTTGGGGATGGTGAGCTCCTATAATTCACCCCTCCACTTT
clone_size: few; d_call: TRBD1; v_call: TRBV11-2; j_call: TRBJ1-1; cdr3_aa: CASSYGQVGRTFF; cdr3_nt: TGTGCCAGCAGCTACGGACAGGTTGGCAGAACTTTCTTT
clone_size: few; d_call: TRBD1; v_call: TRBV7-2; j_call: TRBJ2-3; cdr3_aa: CASSLAPGTAQSEQYF; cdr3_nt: TGTGCCAGCAGCTTAGCCCCAGGGACAGCACAAAGTGAGCAGTATTTT
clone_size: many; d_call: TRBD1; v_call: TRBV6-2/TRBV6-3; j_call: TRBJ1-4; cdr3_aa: CASTSPGTGTEKLFF; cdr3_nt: TGTGCCAGCACCTCCCCGGGGACAGGGACTGAAAAACTGTTTTTT
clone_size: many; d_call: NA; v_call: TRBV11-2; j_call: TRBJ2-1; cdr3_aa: CASSYLRGLGANEQFF; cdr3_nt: TGTGCCAGCAGCTACCTCCGGGGACTTGGTGCAAATGAGCAGTTCTTC
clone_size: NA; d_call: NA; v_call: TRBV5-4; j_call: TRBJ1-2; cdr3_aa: CASSLGGVGYTF; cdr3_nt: TGTGCCAGCAGCTTGGGAGGGGTTGGCTACACCTTC
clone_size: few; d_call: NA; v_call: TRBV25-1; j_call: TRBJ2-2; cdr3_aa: CASSEIRGAELFF; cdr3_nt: TGTGCCAGCAGTGAGATAAGAGGGGCAGAGCTGTTTTTT